The 11 T cell receptor beta chains in this list originate from one sample, sequenced in a study of T cell changes during pregnancy in multiple sclerosis (dated by TCRdb to the late 2010s). The library was generated by the immunoSEQ multiplex PCR assay. Not all clones reach the TCRdb copy of this immuneACCESS table, which keeps in-frame sequences only. Checked studies attribute under half of the gap to unresolved V genes and leave the rest unexplained. Present in this sample are some 83,000 clones, about 90% of which were seen just once. The ten largest clones represent roughly 3.5% of the sample. Sample: PBMCs, taken in the first trimester of pregnancy. These receptors all come from a female donor in good health, serving as a control in a pregnancy study. Some clones in this sample may be carry-over from other donors' samples.

The rearrangement links TRBV7-3 to TRBJ2-3; no clear D gene. The length of the CDR3 is 12 residues. The germline V gene has CDR1 SGHTA and CDR2 FQGTGA. V was shortened by 4 bases and J by 0 bases, with 2 bases between the two germline ends. The CDR3 loop reads CASSSSTDTQYF. CDR3 coding DNA: TGTGCCAGCAGCTCTAGCACAGATACGCAGTATTTT. Drawing the rest from reference TRBV7-3 and TRBJ2-3, the complete variable domain is GAGVSQTPSNKVTEKGKYVELRCDPISGHTALYWYRQSLGQGPEFLIYFQGTGAADDSGLPNDRFFAVRPEGSVSTLKIQRTERGDSAVYLCASSSSTDTQYFGPGTRLTVL.

The J gene is TRBJ2-7, the V gene TRBV9, with D possibly being TRBD1 (6 bases). Germline loops: CDR1 SGDLS, CDR2 YYNGEE. The CDR3 spans 14 residues. V lost 4 bases and J 6 bases, leaving 17 bases between the germline ends. CDR3 in DNA: TGTGCCAGCAGCCCAGGGGCGGGTCCCGGCGAGCAGTACTTC. It is translated as CASSPGAGPGEQYF.

CDR3 loop: CASSIRTGRETQYF. In DNA form, the CDR3 reads TGTGCCAGTAGTATCAGGACAGGGCGCGAGACCCAGTACTTC. The chain joins TRBV19 to TRBJ2-5; 8 nucleotides align to TRBD1. The V segment lost 3 bases and the J segment 5 bases; nucleotides outside the gene matches: 5. The CDR3 length is 14 residues. CDR1 is LNHDA and CDR2 is SQIVND in the germline V gene (reference sequence).

The count of this clone is one. The gene calls are TRBV5-1 and TRBJ2-3, with 11 positions matching TRBD2. V lost 0 bases and J lost 2; bases outside the gene matches: 2. This CDR3 comprises 16 residues. From germline, CDR1 is SGHRS and CDR2 YFSETQ. The CDR3 here is CASSLGLAGPTDTQYF. The CDR3 region has the DNA TGCGCCAGCAGCTTGGGACTAGCGGGGCCCACAGATACGCAGTATTTT.

The J gene is TRBJ1-1, the V gene TRBV29-1, with 7 nucleotides matching TRBD1. Germline V gene data show CDR1 as SQVTM and CDR2 as ANQGSEA. Germline trimming cut 7 bases from V and 3 bases from J; bases unmatched to any gene: 14. This CDR3 is 15 amino acids long. The CDR3 sequence is CSGGPPGDSHTEAFF. In DNA form, the CDR3 reads TGCAGCGGTGGGCCCCCTGGGGACAGCCACACTGAAGCTTTCTTT.

The V and J genes are TRBV2 and TRBJ2-6; D possibly corresponds to TRBD1 (6 bases). CDR3 size: 18 residues. Germline CDR1 and CDR2: SNHLY and FYNNEI. The germline V and J ends were trimmed by 6 bases and 4 bases, with 22 bases remaining between them. CDR3 sequence (DNA): TGTGCCAGCAGGAACCGGGACACCTTTACCACCGGGGCCAACGTCCTGACTTTC. Amino acid sequence: CASRNRDTFTTGANVLTF.

The chain recombines TRBV29-1 with TRBJ2-2, with TRBD2 matching 7 bases. The CDR3 loop spans 16 amino acids. Germline V gene sequence: CDR1 SQVTM, CDR2 ANQGSEA. V trimming: 7 bases; J trimming: 0 bases; junction bases outside the gene matches: 11. The CDR3 sequence is CSAGLVLGANTGELFF. Here the CDR3 DNA reads TGCAGCGCCGGACTAGTCTTGGGAGCGAACACCGGGGAGCTGTTTTTT.

This chain connects TRBV5-1 to TRBJ1-5, with 10 bases aligning to TRBD1. Germline V CDR1 and CDR2: SGHRS, YFSETQ. V gave up 3 bases and J gave up 4 bases; unmatched junction bases: 1. CDR3 length: 14 amino acids. CDR3 region: CASSSGQGNQPQHF. DNA of the CDR3: TGCGCCAGCAGCTCGGGACAGGGGAATCAGCCCCAGCATTTT.

This rearrangement joins TRBV5-1 to TRBJ2-2, with D uncertain. With 4 bases removed from V and 2 bases from J, the gap between germline ends came to 6 bases. Germline values: CDR1 SGHRS, CDR2 YFSETQ. The CDR3 has 13 amino acids. In DNA form, the CDR3 reads TGCGCCAGCAGCCTGACAAACACCGGGGAGCTGTTTTTT. Its translation: CASSLTNTGELFF.

This rearrangement joins TRBV27 to TRBJ1-2, with TRBD1 matching 11 bases. V shed 6 bases, J shed 9 bases, and the junction held 6 bases outside the gene matches. In germline, CDR1 is MNHEY, CDR2 SMNVEV (reference sequence). The CDR3 has 13 residues. The CDR3: CASRVGQGASYTF. The CDR3 bases are TGTGCCAGCAGAGTCGGACAGGGGGCAAGCTACACCTTC.

The chain combines TRBV18 with TRBJ1-2; 7 bases map to TRBD1. CDR1 is KGHSH, CDR2 LQKENI, per germline. The junction had 13 bases not matched to a gene; V was cut back by 2 bases and J by 7 bases. The CDR3 runs 16 residues. Written as DNA, the CDR3 is TGTGCCAGCTCACCAGGACAGGTTGTAAGCGGGAGTGGCTACACCTTC. The encoded protein is CASSPGQVVSGSGYTF. Based on the CDR3 plus reference TRBV18 and TRBJ1-2, the full variable domain is NAGVMQNPRHLVRRRGQEARLRCSPMKGHSHVYWYRQLPEEGLKFMVYLQKENIIDESGMPKERFSAEFPKEGPSILRIQQVVRGDSAAYFCASSPGQVVSGSGYTFGSGTRLTVV.